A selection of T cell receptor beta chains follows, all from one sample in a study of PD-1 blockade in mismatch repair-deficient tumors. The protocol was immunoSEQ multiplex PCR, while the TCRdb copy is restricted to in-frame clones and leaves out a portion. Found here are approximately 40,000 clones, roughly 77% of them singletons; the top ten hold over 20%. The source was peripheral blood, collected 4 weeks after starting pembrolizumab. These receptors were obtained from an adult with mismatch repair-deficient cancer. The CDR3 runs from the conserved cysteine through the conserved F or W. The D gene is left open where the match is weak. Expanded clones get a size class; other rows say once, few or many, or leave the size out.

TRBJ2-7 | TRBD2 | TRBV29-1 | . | TGCAGCGTTGAAACCGGAGCGGGAGCTGGGGAGCAGTACTTC | CSVETGAGAGEQYF
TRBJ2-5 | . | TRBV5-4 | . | TGTGCCAGCAGCTTTGGGGGTTCCCAAGAGACCCAGTACTTC | CASSFGGSQETQYF
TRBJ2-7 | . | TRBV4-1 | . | TGCGCCAGCAGCCAAGAGTTAGGGATGGCGGGGACCTCCTACGAGCAGTACTTC | CASSQELGMAGTSYEQYF
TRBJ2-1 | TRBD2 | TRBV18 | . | TGTGCCAGCTCACCTAGGGGACTAGCGGGAGTGGGCGAGCAGTTCTTC | CASSPRGLAGVGEQFF
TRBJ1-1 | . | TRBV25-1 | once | TGTGCCAGCAGTGAATCCCGACAGTTGAACACTGAAGCTTTCTTT | CASSESRQLNTEAFF
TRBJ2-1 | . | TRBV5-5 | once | TGTGCCAGCAGCTTGATCGGGGTTGACTACTCCTACAATGAGCAGTTCTTC | CASSLIGVDYSYNEQFF
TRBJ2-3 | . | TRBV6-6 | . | TGTGCCAGCAGTGATTTTCGGGAGTCAGATACGCAGTATTTT | CASSDFRESDTQYF
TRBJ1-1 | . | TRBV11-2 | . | TGTGCCAGCAGCGAATATAGGGGCACTGAAGCTTTCTTT | CASSEYRGTEAFF
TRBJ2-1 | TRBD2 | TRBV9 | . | TGTGCCAGCAGCGTAGGTGCGGGAGACTCCTACAATGAGCAGTTCTTC | CASSVGAGDSYNEQFF
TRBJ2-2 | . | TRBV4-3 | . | TGCGCCAGCAGCCCGGGCTTAGCGGCGAACACCGGGGAGCTGTTTTTT | CASSPGLAANTGELFF
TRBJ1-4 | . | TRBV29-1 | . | TGCAGCGTTGAAGATCGGACGTCTGGTGAAAAACTGTTTTTT | CSVEDRTSGEKLFF
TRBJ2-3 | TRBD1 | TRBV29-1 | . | TGCAGCGCCGCATCGGGACAGTATACGCAGTATTTT | CSAASGQYTQYF
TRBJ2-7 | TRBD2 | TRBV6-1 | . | TGTGCCAGCAGTGACAGACTAGCCCACGAGCAGTACTTC | CASSDRLAHEQYF
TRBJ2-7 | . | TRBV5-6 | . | TGTGCCAGCAGCTTCGGGGACGAGCAGTACTTC | CASSFGDEQYF
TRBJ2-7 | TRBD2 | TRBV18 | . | TGTGCCAGCTCACCACCTAGCGGGAGGGGTGAGCAGTACTTC | CASSPPSGRGEQYF
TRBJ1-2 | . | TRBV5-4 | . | TGTGCCAGCAGCATCCAAGGGGGTGGCGGCTATGGCTACACCTTC | CASSIQGGGGYGYTF
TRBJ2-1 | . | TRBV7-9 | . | TGTGCCAGCAGCCCAGGGAGCAATGAGCAGTTCTTC | CASSPGSNEQFF
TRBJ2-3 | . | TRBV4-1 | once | TGCGCCAGCAGCCGCGGGTCACAGGCTAGCACAGATACGCAGTATTTT | CASSRGSQASTDTQYF
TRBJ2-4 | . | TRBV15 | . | TGTGCCACCAGCAGAGATCCGGGGGCTCCAAACATTCAGTACTTC | CATSRDPGAPNIQYF
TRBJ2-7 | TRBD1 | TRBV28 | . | TGTGCCAGCAGATCCGGGACAGACTCCTACGAGCAGTACTTC | CASRSGTDSYEQYF
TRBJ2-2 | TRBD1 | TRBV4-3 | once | TGCGCCAGCAGCGCGCGGACAGGGGAATCCACCGGGGAGCTGTTTTTT | CASSARTGESTGELFF
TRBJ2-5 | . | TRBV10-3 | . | TGTGCCATCAGTCAAATAGAACAAGAGACCCAGTACTTC | CAISQIEQETQYF
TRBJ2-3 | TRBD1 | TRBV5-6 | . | TGTGCCAGCAGCTTTTACAGGGGGCTGCAGAGCACAGATACGCAGTATTTT | CASSFYRGLQSTDTQYF
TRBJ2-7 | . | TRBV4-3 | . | TGCGCCAGCAGCCAAGGACCCTCGTACGAGCAGTACTTC | CASSQGPSYEQYF
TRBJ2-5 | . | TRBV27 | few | TGTGCCAGCAGTCCGACAGCCTGGGAGACCCAGTACTTC | CASSPTAWETQYF
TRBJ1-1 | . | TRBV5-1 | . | TGCGCCAGCAGCTTGGCGGGGACTTACACTGAAGCTTTCTTT | CASSLAGTYTEAFF
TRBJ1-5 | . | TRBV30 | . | TGTGCCTGGAGACCTTCCAGGGAAAATCAGCCCCAGCATTTT | CAWRPSRENQPQHF
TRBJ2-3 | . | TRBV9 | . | TGTGCCAGCAGCGTACTTGACGATACGCAGTATTTT | CASSVLDDTQYF
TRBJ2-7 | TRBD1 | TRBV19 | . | TGTGCCAGTAGTACCCGGGACAGGAGCTCCTACGAGCAGTACTTC | CASSTRDRSSYEQYF
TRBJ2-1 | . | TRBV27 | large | TGTGCCAGCAGTTTATCCCAGACAACCTACAATGAGCAGTTCTTC | CASSLSQTTYNEQFF
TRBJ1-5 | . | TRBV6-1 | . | TGTGCCACCTCATCTTACAATCAGCCCCAGCATTTT | CATSSYNQPQHF
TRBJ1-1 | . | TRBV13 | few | TGTGCCAGCAGAGAAGGGGTTAACACTGAAGCTTTCTTT | CASREGVNTEAFF
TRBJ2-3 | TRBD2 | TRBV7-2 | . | TGTGCCAGCAGCCTCCGGACTAGCGGCACAGATACGCAGTATTTT | CASSLRTSGTDTQYF
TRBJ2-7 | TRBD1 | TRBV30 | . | TGTGCCTGGAGCCCCGGGACAGGGGGACACGAGCAGTACTTC | CAWSPGTGGHEQYF
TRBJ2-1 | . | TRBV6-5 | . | TGTGCCAGCAGTCTGAGCGGGTCTGGCTACAATGAGCAGTTCTTC | CASSLSGSGYNEQFF
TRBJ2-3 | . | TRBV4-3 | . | TGCGCCAGCAGCCAAGAGAGTGGCGGGTACCTCACAGATACGCAGTATTTT | CASSQESGGYLTDTQYF
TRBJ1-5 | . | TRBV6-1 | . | TGTGCCAGCAGTGGGACACCCTGGGGCAATCAGCCCCAGCATTTT | CASSGTPWGNQPQHF
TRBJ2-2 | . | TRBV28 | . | TGTGCCAGCAGTCACGGCGGGGAGCTGTTTTTT | CASSHGGELFF
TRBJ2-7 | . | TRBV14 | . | TGTGCCAGCAGCCAAGGGATCTACGAGCAGTACTTC | CASSQGIYEQYF
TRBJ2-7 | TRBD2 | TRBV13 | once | TGTGCCAGCAACTTGTTAATAGCGGGAGGCGAGCAGTACTTC | CASNLLIAGGEQYF
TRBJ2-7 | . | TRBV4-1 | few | TGCGCCAGCACCCAGGGCCACGGCATCGGCGAGCAGTACTTC | CASTQGHGIGEQYF